What follows are 14 T cell receptor beta chains derived from one specimen sequenced in a study of identical twins (dated by TCRdb to about 2016). Libraries were prepared through 5' RACE. The instrument given in TCRdb is Illumina HiSeq 2000. In-frame beta chains were kept once TCRdb had trimmed the public reads at Q25 with fastp and called clones with MiXCR. For every CDR3 protein sequence, its rows merge into one entry that carries the most common genes and DNA. A total of more than 1.5 million distinct CDR3 sequences appear in this sample, 32% of them only once. The ten largest clones take up under 0.35% of the sample. Sequenced: cord blood. The receptor set was obtained from a newborn girl in good health.

This clonotype was picked up a small number of times. V gene TRBV28 combines with J gene TRBJ1-4; 7 nucleotides align to TRBD1. CDR3 length equals 14 residues. CDR1 MDHEN and CDR2 SYDVKM come from the germline V gene. The ends lost 5 bases at V and 6 bases at J; junction bases unmatched: 6. CDR3 DNA: TGTGCCAGCAGTCTATACAGGGGAGATGAAAAACTGTTTTTT. It translates to CASSLYRGDEKLFF.

This clonotype was seen a handful of times. The V gene is TRBV24-1, the J gene TRBJ2-7, with a weak D call TRBD1 (6 bases). This CDR3 is 15 amino acids long. Germline V gene data show CDR1 as KGHDR and CDR2 as SFDVKD. Trimming removed 3 bases at V and 0 bases at J, with 11 bases between. The CDR3: CATSDARGPSYEQYF. CDR3 nucleotides: TGTGCCACCAGTGATGCCAGGGGACCCTCCTACGAGCAGTACTTC.

The J gene is TRBJ2-1, the V gene TRBV28; the match to TRBD1 covers 7 bases. This CDR3 is 15 amino acids long. Germline CDR1 MDHEN, CDR2 SYDVKM. The V gene end was trimmed by 5 bases and the J gene end by 7 bases; junction bases not matched to a gene: 11. The CDR3 protein is CASSRDRALRNEQFF. In DNA, the CDR3 is TGTGCCAGCAGTCGTGACAGGGCCCTAAGAAATGAGCAGTTCTTC.

There are many counts of this clonotype. The chain is built from TRBV5-1 and TRBJ2-1; D call uncertain. This CDR3 has 14 amino acids. Trimming pared 1 base from V and 2 bases from J, leaving 7 bases between. From germline, CDR1 is SGHRS and CDR2 YFSETQ. CDR3 amino acids: CASSLTGPYNEQFF. The CDR3 DNA reads TGCGCCAGCAGCTTGACGGGCCCCTACAATGAGCAGTTCTTC.

The chain combines TRBV20-1 with TRBJ1-2; TRBD1 aligns across 8 bases. V lost 7 bases, J lost 5 bases, and 6 bases stayed unmatched. The CDR3 totals 12 residues. Germline CDR1 DFQATT, CDR2 SNEGSKA (reference sequence). CDR3 loop: CSGTGRTYGYTF. The CDR3 nucleotides read TGCAGTGGGACAGGGAGGACATATGGCTACACCTTC.

This clonotype turned up a few times. The CDR3 nucleotides read TGTGCCAGCAGTGAACAGGGACAGGGTCAGTATTTT. Its translation is CASSEQGQGQYF. The genes are TRBV6-1 and TRBJ2-3; 9 bases agree with TRBD1. Losses at the gene ends were 2 bases for V and 12 bases for J; bases not matched to a gene: 3. This CDR3 has 12 residues. Germline V gene sequence: CDR1 MNHNS, CDR2 SASEGT.

This clonotype was seen more than once but under ten times. This chain connects TRBV20-1 to TRBJ2-2; TRBD2 matches at 7 bases. Germline CDR1 DFQATT, CDR2 SNEGSKA (reference sequence). Unmatched junction bases numbered 2, after V lost 2 bases and J lost 2 bases. This CDR3 region has 14 residues. The chain's CDR3 is CSARLAVNTGELFF. In DNA form, the CDR3 reads TGCAGTGCTAGACTAGCGGTTAACACCGGGGAGCTGTTTTTT.

V gene TRBV7-2 combines with J gene TRBJ2-7; possible D gene TRBD2, 5 bases. From germline, CDR1 is SGHTA and CDR2 FQGNSA. The CDR3 is 15 amino acids. The V gene lost 1 base and the J gene lost 1 base, with 11 bases spanning the gap. The CDR3 nucleotides are TGTGCCAGCAGCTTAGATGTAGCGAGGTCCTACGAGCAGTACTTC. As protein: CASSLDVARSYEQYF.

This clonotype was seen once. This chain joins TRBV28 and TRBJ2-2, with 11 bases identical to TRBD2. The CDR3 totals 18 residues. Germline assignment: CDR1 MDHEN and CDR2 SYDVKM. Germline trimming cut 6 bases from V and 4 bases from J; bases unmatched to any gene: 13. CDR3 residues: CASSPGTSGRFVTGELFF. CDR3 in DNA: TGTGCCAGCAGCCCCGGAACTAGCGGGAGATTCGTCACCGGGGAGCTGTTTTTT.

The CDR3 is CASSLTHGTNTGELFF. In DNA, the CDR3 is TGTGCCAGCAGCTTGACCCACGGGACAAACACCGGGGAGCTGTTTTTT. V gene TRBV9 combines with J gene TRBJ2-2, with D perhaps TRBD1 (6 bases). The germline gives CDR1 SGDLS, CDR2 YYNGEE. Deletions cut 4 bases from V and 2 bases from J, with 15 bases between. The CDR3 runs to 16 residues.

This chain links TRBV7-9 with TRBJ2-5, with D unresolved. The CDR3 is 13 residues long. The germline V and J ends were trimmed by 0 bases and 5 bases, with 7 bases remaining between them. Germline CDR1 reads SEHNR; CDR2 reads FQNEAQ (reference sequence). The CDR3 nucleotides are TGTGCCAGCAGCTTAGCTAGTTACGAGACCCAGTACTTC. It specifies CASSLASYETQYF. Full variable domain (missing parts from reference TRBV7-9 and TRBJ2-5): DTGVSQNPRHKITKRGQNVTFRCDPISEHNRLYWYRQTLGQGPEFLTYFQNEAQLEKSRLLSDRFSAERPKGSFSTLEIQRTEQGDSAMYLCASSLASYETQYFGPGTRLLVL.

V is TRBV9 and J is TRBJ2-2; TRBD1 might be the D (6 bases). CDR3 length equals 16 residues. V lost 1 base, J lost 4 bases, and 14 bases lay in between. Germline CDR1 is SGDLS and CDR2 is YYNGEE. The CDR3 DNA sequence: TGTGCCAGCAGCGTACCCCGGGACAACCCCACCGGGGAGCTGTTTTTT. Its translation: CASSVPRDNPTGELFF. The whole variable domain, remainder taken from reference TRBV9 and TRBJ2-2, is DSGVTQTPKHLITATGQRVTLRCSPRSGDLSVYWYQQSLDQGLQFLIQYYNGEERAKGNILERFSAQQFPDLHSELNLSSLELGDSALYFCASSVPRDNPTGELFFGEGSRLTVL.

The rearrangement links TRBV19 to TRBJ2-1; D gene uncertain. Trimming took off 7 bases at V and 6 bases at J, with 19 bases between the two ends. This CDR3 comprises 15 residues. Germline V gene lookup returns CDR1 LNHDA and CDR2 SQIVND (reference sequence). Here the CDR3 DNA reads TGTGCCAGTATGATCGCGAGTGGCCCAGGCAATGAGCAGTTCTTC. Amino acid sequence: CASMIASGPGNEQFF.

This clonotype came up a few times. This sequence joins TRBV5-1 and TRBJ2-7; the match to TRBD2 covers 14 bases. V was clipped by 1 base and J by 3 bases; unmatched bases: 12. The CDR3 runs to 19 residues. CDR1 is SGHRS, CDR2 YFSETQ, per germline. The DNA of the CDR3 is TGCGCCAGCAGCTTGTTAGGACAGGGACTAGCGGGAGAAATCTACGAGCAGTACTTC. Translated: CASSLLGQGLAGEIYEQYF.